This entry describes one TCR beta chain. What it binds is not known. This sample is part of a study of shared clonotypes between healthy human individuals. Study details: CD4 naive and memory got three plates each, CD8 naive two, CD8 memory one. Study-level results: For sorted subsets, rarefaction showed incomplete sequencing despite large depth. A handful of donors had around 5.5% of their naive CD4 clonotypes in common.

Original data processing: ImmunoSEQ supplied junction-only sequences lacking quality scores, so filtering was different. Here immunoSEQ multiplex PCR was the method, and the copy in TCRdb shows in-frame clones only, minus some. Clone size and V and J calls were adopted from that table, with D and trimming inferred from the DNA. The table lists about 2.1 million clones, around 95% of them singletons, with less than 2% in the top ten. Selected positively for CCR7 and CD45RO-negative, naive CD8 cells excluded terminally differentiated effector memory CD45RA+ cells. CDR3 size: 10 residues. Germline values: CDR1 SQVTM, CDR2 ANQGSEA. Trimming stripped 5 bases from V and 9 bases from J, with 8 bases between.

This clonotype was sampled from a man aged 18 to 29 in good health. Some clones in this sample may be carry-over from other donors' samples. The source material was naive CD8+ T cells from PBMCs. This chain uses TRBV29-1 with TRBJ2-1; D not resolved. The CDR3 region is CSVSSGEQFF. The CDR3 region has the DNA TGCAGCGTTTCCTCCGGTGAGCAGTTCTTC.